Shown below are 9 T cell receptor beta chains from a single sample sequenced in a study of control samples from healthy donors and cancer patients. Here immunoSEQ multiplex PCR was the method, and the copy in TCRdb shows in-frame clones only, minus some. The sample includes roughly 100,000 clones, roughly 94% seen only once; the top ten take 2% to 2.5%. Sequenced input: blood. These receptors were taken from a woman under 30 in good health.

The rearrangement links TRBV9 to TRBJ2-1; D is uncertain. The germline V and J ends were trimmed by 4 bases and 4 bases, with 15 bases remaining between them. The CDR3 is 15 amino acids. Germline V gene sequence: CDR1 SGDLS, CDR2 YYNGEE. The CDR3 DNA is TGTGCCAGCAGCCTCGACCTAAGCCTGTACAATGAGCAGTTCTTC. Protein product: CASSLDLSLYNEQFF. Based on the CDR3 plus reference TRBV9 and TRBJ2-1, the full variable domain is DSGVTQTPKHLITATGQRVTLRCSPRSGDLSVYWYQQSLDQGLQFLIQYYNGEERAKGNILERFSAQQFPDLHSELNLSSLELGDSALYFCASSLDLSLYNEQFFGPGTRLTVL.

The chain employs TRBV5-1 and TRBJ2-6, with D unclear. The CDR3 runs to 15 residues. Germline loops: CDR1 SGHRS, CDR2 YFSETQ. V was clipped by 4 bases and J by 1 base, with 9 bases between them. CDR3 in amino acids: CASSPPTSGANVLTF. The CDR3 DNA follows: TGCGCCAGCAGCCCACCAACATCTGGGGCCAACGTCCTGACTTTC.

As to this clone: Within the sample, other DNA sequences also encode this same CDR3. The chain employs TRBV19 and TRBJ1-5; D remains unclear. The CDR3 has 14 residues. V was trimmed by 9 bases and J by 1 base, leaving 13 bases between them. Germline V lookup: CDR1 LNHDA, CDR2 SQIVND (reference sequence). In nucleotides, the CDR3 is TGTGCCAGCTCGGGAGGAGGCAGCAATCAGCCCCAGCATTTT. Its protein is CASSGGGSNQPQHF.

This chain links TRBV6-6 with TRBJ1-2; possible D gene TRBD1, 5 bases. This CDR3 contains 15 residues. Trimming removed 8 bases from V and 1 base from J, with 17 bases in between. CDR1 and CDR2 from the germline V gene are MNHNY and SVGAGI (reference sequence). For the CDR3, the DNA is TGTGCCAGCGAAGACAGCCTTAGGGGTAACTATGGCTACACCTTC. Residues: CASEDSLRGNYGYTF.

This clone was picked up one time. This chain links TRBV10-3 with TRBJ1-5, with TRBD1 matching 11 bases. The germline V gene has CDR1 ENHRY and CDR2 SYGVKD. The J segment lost 2 bases and the V segment lost 0 bases, leaving 3 bases of the junction unmatched. The CDR3 extends over 17 amino acids. The CDR3 nucleotides read TGTGCCATCAGTGAGTCTAGGACAGGGGGCGGCAATCAGCCCCAGCATTTT. This translates into CAISESRTGGGNQPQHF.

The chain is built from TRBV19 and TRBJ1-5; possible D gene TRBD1, 5 bases. V lost 3 bases to trimming and J lost 1 base, with 7 bases between them. CDR3 size: 14 residues. Germline assignment: CDR1 LNHDA and CDR2 SQIVND (reference sequence). CDR3 residues: CASSINRSNQPQHF. Written as DNA, the CDR3 is TGTGCCAGTAGTATTAACAGGAGCAATCAGCCCCAGCATTTT.

The rearrangement joins TRBV7-8 to TRBJ1-1; 10 bases match TRBD1. Trimming at V came to 5 bases and at J to 4 bases, leaving 10 bases not matched to a gene. The CDR3 is made up of 16 amino acids. Germline assignment: CDR1 SGHVS and CDR2 FQNEAQ. The CDR3 sequence is CASSLPRQGAGTEAFF. In DNA, the CDR3 is TGTGCCAGCAGCCTACCTAGACAGGGGGCAGGCACTGAAGCTTTCTTT.

V and J are TRBV30 and TRBJ1-3, with 8 bases fitting TRBD1. V shed 0 bases, J shed 0 bases, and the junction held 1 base outside the gene matches. Germline V gene sequence: CDR1 GTSNPN, CDR2 SVGIG (reference sequence). This CDR3 has 15 residues. Here the CDR3 DNA reads TGTGCCTGGAGTGTACAGGGGGGCTCTGGAAACACCATATATTTT. Protein sequence: CAWSVQGGSGNTIYF. The whole variable domain, filled in from reference TRBV30 and TRBJ1-3, reads SQTIHQWPATLVQPVGSPLSLECTVEGTSNPNLYWYRQAAGRGLQLLFYSVGIGQISSEVPQNLSASRPQDRQFILSSKKLLLSDSGFYLCAWSVQGGSGNTIYFGEGSWLTVV.

The chain employs TRBV10-3 and TRBJ2-1; D not resolved. V was clipped by 2 bases and J by 7 bases, with 9 bases between them. This CDR3 has 13 residues. The germline V gene has CDR1 ENHRY and CDR2 SYGVKD. This chain's CDR3 is CAISEPLGNEQFF. Here the CDR3 DNA reads TGTGCCATCAGTGAGCCCCTGGGGAATGAGCAGTTCTTC.